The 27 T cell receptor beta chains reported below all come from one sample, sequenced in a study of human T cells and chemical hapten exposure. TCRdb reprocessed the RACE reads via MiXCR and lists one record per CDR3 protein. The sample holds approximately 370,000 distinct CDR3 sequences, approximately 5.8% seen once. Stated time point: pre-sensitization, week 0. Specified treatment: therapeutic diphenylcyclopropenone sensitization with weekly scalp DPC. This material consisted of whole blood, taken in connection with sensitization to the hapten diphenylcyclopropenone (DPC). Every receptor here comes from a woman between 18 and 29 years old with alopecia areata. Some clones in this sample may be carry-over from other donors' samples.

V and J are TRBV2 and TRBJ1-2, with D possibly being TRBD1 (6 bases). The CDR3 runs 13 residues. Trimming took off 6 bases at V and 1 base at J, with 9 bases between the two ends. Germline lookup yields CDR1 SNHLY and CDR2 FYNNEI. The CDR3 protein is CASRQGSNYGYTF. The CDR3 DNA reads TGTGCCAGCAGACAGGGAAGTAACTATGGCTACACCTTC.

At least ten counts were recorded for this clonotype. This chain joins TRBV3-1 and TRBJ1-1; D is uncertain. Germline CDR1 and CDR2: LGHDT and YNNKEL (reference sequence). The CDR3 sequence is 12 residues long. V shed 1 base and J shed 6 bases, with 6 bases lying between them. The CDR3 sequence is CASSQVFAEAFF. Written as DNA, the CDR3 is TGTGCCAGCAGCCAAGTGTTCGCTGAAGCTTTCTTT.

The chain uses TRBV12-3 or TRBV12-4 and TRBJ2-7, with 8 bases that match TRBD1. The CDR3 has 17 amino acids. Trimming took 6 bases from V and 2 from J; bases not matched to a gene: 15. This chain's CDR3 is CASSQITGGYRAYEQYF. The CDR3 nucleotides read TGTGCCAGCAGCCAGATCACAGGGGGTTATAGGGCCTACGAGCAGTACTTC.

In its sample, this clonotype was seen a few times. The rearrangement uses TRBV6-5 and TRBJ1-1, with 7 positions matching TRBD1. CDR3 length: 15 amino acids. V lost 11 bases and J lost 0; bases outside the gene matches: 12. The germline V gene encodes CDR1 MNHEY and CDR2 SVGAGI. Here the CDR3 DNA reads TGTGCCTCCCATAAAGGGGGCCCTTTGAACACTGAAGCTTTCTTT. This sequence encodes CASHKGGPLNTEAFF.

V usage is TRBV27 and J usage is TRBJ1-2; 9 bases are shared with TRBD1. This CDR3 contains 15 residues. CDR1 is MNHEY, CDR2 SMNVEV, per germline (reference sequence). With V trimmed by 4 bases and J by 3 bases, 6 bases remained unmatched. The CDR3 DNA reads TGTGCCAGCAGTTCACCGGGACAGGGAGACTATGGCTACACCTTC. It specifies CASSSPGQGDYGYTF.

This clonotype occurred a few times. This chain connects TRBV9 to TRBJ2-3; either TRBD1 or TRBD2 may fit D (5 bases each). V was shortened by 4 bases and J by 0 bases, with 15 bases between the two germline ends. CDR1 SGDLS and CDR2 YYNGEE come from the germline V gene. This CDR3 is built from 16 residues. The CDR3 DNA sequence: TGTGCCAGCAGCCCTCGCGAGGGGCGCAGCACAGATACGCAGTATTTT. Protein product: CASSPREGRSTDTQYF.

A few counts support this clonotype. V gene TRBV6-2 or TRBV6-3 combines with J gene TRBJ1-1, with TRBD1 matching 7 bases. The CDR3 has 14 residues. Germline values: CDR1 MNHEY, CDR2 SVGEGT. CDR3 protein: CAAAFEGANTEAFF. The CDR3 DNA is TGTGCAGCAGCGTTTGAGGGGGCGAACACTGAAGCTTTCTTT.

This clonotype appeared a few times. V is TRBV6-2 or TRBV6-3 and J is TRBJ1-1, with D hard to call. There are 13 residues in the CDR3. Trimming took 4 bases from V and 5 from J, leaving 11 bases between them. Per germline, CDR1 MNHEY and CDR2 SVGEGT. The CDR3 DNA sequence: TGTGCCAGCAGTTCTCCAACATTGACTGAAGCTTTCTTT. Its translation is CASSSPTLTEAFF.

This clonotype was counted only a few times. DNA for the CDR3: TGTGCCAGCATTCCCCCTGGGTGGGGTAACACTGAAGCTTTCTTT. It codes for CASIPPGWGNTEAFF. This rearrangement joins TRBV6-2 or TRBV6-3 to TRBJ1-1; D remains unclear. Trimming pared 7 bases from V and 2 bases from J, leaving 17 bases between. Germline CDR1 is MNHEY and CDR2 is SVGEGT. This CDR3 has 15 amino acids.

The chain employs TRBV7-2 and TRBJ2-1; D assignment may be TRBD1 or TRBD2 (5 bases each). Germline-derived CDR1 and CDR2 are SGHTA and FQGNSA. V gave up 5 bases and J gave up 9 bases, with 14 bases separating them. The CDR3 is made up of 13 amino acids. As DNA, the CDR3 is TGTGCCAGCAGCCCCCAGTGGGACGGTGAGCAGTTCTTC. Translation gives CASSPQWDGEQFF. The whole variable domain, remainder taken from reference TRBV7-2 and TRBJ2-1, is GAGVSQSPSNKVTEKGKDVELRCDPISGHTALYWYRQSLGQGLEFLIYFQGNSAPDKSGLPSDRFSAERTGGSVSTLTIQRTQQEDSAVYLCASSPQWDGEQFFGPGTRLTVL.

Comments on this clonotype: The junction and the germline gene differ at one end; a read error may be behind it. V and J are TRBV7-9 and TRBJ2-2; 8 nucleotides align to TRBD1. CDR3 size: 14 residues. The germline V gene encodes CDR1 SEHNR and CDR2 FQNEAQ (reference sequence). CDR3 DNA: TGTGCCAGCAGCTCCCCCCAGGGGGCCGGCGAGCTGTTTTTT. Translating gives CASSSPQGAGELFF.

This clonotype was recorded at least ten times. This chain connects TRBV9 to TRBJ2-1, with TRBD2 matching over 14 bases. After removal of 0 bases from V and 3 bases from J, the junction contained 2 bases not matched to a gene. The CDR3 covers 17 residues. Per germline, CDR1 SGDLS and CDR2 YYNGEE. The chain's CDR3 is CASSVGLAGGYYNEQFF. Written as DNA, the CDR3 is TGTGCCAGCAGCGTAGGACTAGCGGGGGGGTACTACAATGAGCAGTTCTTC.

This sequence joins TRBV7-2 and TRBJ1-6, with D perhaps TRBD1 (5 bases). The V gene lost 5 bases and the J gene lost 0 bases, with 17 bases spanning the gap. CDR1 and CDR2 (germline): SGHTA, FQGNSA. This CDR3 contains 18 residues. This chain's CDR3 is CASSLGDGESSYNSPLHF. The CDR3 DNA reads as TGTGCCAGCAGCCTAGGGGACGGAGAAAGCTCCTATAATTCACCCCTCCACTTT.

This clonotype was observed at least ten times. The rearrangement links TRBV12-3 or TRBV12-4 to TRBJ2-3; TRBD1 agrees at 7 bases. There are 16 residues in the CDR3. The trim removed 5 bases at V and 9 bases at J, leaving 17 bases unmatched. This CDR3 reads CASSRTGDWISRTQYF. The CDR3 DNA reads TGTGCCAGCAGTCGAACAGGGGATTGGATTTCCAGAACGCAGTATTTT.

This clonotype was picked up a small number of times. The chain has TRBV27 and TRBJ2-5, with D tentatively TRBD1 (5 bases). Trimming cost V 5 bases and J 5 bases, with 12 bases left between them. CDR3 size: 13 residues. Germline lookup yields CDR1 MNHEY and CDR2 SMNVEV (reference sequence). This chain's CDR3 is CASSRWGQETQYF. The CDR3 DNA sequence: TGTGCCAGCAGTAGATGGGGCCAGGAGACCCAGTACTTC.

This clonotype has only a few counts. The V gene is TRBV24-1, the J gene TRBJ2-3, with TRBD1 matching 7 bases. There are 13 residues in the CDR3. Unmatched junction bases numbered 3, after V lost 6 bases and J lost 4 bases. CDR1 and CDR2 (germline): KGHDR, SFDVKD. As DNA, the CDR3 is TGTGCCACCAGTCGTCAGGGGGCAGATACGCAGTATTTT. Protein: CATSRQGADTQYF.

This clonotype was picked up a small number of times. The CDR3 nucleotides read TGTGCCACCAGCAGAGATTACAGTGAGAGCTCTGGGGCCAACGTCCTGACTTTC. Amino acid sequence: CATSRDYSESSGANVLTF. The chain links TRBV15 to TRBJ2-6, with D unresolved. Germline V lookup: CDR1 LNHNV, CDR2 YYDKDF (reference sequence). V was pared by 0 bases and J by 0 bases, with 12 bases between. The CDR3 consists of 18 residues.

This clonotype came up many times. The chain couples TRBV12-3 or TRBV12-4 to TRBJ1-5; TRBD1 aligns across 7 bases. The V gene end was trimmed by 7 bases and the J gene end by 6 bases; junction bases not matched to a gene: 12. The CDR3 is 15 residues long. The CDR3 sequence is CASTLARGGTQPQHF. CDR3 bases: TGTGCCAGCACCCTCGCGAGAGGGGGCACTCAGCCCCAGCATTTT.

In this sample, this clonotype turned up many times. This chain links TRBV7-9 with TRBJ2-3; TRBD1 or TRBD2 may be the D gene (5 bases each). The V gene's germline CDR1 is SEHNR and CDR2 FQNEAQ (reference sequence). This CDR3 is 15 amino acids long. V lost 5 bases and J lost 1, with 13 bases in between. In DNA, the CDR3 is TGTGCCAGCAGCCCCCGGGACCGGCGCACAGATACGCAGTATTTT. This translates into CASSPRDRRTDTQYF.

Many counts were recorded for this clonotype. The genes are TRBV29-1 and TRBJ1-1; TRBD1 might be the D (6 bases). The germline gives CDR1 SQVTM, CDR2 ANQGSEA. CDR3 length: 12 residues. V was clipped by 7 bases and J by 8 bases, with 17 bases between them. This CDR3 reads CSAGETGREAFF. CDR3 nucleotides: TGCAGCGCAGGGGAGACAGGAAGAGAAGCTTTCTTT.

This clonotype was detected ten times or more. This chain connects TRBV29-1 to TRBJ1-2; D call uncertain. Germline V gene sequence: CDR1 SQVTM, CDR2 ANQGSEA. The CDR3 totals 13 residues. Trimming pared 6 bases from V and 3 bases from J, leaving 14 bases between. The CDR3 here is CSVPTVRDYGYTF. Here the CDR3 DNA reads TGCAGCGTCCCCACCGTGAGGGACTATGGCTACACCTTC.

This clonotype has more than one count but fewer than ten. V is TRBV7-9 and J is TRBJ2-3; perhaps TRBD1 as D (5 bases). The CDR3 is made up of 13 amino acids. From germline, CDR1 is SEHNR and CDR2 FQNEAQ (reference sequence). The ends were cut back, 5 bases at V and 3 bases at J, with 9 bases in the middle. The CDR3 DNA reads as TGTGCCAGCAGCCACAAGGGGACAGATACGCAGTATTTT. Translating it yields CASSHKGTDTQYF.

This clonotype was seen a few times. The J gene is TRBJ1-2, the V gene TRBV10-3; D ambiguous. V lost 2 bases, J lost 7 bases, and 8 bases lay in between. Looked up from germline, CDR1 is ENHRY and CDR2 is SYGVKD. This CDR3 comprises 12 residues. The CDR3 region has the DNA TGTGCCATCAGTGAGCAGTTGGTTGGCTACACCTTC. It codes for CAISEQLVGYTF.

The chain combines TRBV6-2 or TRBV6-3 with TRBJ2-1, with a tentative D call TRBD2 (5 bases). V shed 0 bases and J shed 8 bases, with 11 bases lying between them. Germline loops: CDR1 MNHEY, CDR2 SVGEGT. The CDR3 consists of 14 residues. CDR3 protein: CASSYSILRDEQFF. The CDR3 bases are TGTGCCAGCAGTTACTCGATTCTGAGGGATGAGCAGTTCTTC.

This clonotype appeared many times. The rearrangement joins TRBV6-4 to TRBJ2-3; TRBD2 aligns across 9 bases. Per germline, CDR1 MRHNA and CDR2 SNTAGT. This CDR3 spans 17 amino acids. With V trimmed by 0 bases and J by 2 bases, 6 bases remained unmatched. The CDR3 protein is CASSDSGERGVTDTQYF. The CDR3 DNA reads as TGTGCCAGCAGTGACTCGGGCGAGCGGGGGGTCACAGATACGCAGTATTTT.

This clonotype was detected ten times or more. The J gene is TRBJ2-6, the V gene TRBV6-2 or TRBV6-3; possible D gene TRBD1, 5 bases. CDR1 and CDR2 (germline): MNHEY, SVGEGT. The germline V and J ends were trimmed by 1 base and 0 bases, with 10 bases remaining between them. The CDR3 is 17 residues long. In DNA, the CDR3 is TGTGCCAGCAGTTACTATGGACAAAGCTCTGGGGCCAACGTCCTGACTTTC. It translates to CASSYYGQSSGANVLTF.

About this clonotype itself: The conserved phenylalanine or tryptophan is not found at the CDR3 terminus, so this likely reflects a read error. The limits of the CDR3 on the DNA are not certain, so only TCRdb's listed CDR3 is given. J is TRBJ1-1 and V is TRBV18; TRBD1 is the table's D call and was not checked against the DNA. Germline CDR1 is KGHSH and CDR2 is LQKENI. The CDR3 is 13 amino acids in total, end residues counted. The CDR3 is CASSPEPQGVGYL.